This T cell receptor (beta chain) was found in a study of blood T cell repertoires in COVID-19. The V gene lost 0 bases and the J gene lost 4 bases, with 11 bases spanning the gap. CDR3 length equals 15 residues. Germline V gene data show CDR1 as SGHKS and CDR2 as YYEKEE (reference sequence). TCRdb's table, derived via immunoSEQ multiplex PCR, lists solely in-frame clones and lacks some. Here the sample spans some 290,000 clones, about 90% being singletons. The origin of this receptor is a woman in her 30s with COVID-19, enrolled during active disease. J is TRBJ1-3 and V is TRBV5-5; D ambiguous. Sequencing was performed on peripheral blood. The CDR3 region is CASSLGPGAGNTIYF. CDR3 in DNA: TGTGCCAGCAGCTTGGGGCCGGGAGCGGGAAACACCATATATTTT.